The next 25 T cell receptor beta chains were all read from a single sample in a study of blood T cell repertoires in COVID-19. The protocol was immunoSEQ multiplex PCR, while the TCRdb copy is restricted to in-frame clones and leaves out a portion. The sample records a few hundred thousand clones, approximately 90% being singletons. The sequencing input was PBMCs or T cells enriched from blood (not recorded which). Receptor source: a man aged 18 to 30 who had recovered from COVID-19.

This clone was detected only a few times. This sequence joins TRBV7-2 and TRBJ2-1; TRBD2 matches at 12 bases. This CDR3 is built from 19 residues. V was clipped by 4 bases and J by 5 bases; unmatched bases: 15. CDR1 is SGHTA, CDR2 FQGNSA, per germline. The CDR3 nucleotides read TGTGCCAGCAGCTCACCGAGGGGGTTTTCTAGCGGGAGGGACAATGAGCAGTTCTTC. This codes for CASSSPRGFSSGRDNEQFF.

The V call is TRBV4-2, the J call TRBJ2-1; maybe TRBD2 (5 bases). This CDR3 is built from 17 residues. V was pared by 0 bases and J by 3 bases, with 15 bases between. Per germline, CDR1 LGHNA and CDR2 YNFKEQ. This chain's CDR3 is CASSQDLLLAGYNEQFF. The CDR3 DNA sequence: TGTGCCAGCAGCCAAGATCTACTTTTGGCGGGCTACAATGAGCAGTTCTTC.

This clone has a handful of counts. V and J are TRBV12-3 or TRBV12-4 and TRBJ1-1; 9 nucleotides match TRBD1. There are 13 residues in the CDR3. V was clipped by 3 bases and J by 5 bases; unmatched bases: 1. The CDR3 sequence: CASSFGTGTEAFF. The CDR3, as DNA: TGTGCCAGCAGTTTCGGGACAGGGACTGAAGCTTTCTTT.

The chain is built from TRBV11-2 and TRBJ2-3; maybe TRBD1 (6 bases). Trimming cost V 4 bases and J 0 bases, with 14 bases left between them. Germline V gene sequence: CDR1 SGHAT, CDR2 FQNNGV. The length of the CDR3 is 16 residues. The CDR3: CASSSRGQPSTDTQYF. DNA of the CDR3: TGTGCCAGCAGCTCTAGAGGACAGCCTAGCACAGATACGCAGTATTTT.

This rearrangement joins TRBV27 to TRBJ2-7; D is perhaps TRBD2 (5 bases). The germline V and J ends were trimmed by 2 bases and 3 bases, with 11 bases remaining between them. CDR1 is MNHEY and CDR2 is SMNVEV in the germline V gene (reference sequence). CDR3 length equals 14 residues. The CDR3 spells CASSLGRELYEQYF. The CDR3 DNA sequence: TGTGCCAGCAGTTTAGGCCGGGAACTCTACGAGCAGTACTTC.

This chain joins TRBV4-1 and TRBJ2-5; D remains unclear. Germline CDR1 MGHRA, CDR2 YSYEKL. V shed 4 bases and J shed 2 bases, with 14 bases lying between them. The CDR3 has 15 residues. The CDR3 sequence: CASSRLSRFQETQYF. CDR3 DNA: TGCGCCAGCAGCCGCCTCTCGAGATTTCAAGAGACCCAGTACTTC.

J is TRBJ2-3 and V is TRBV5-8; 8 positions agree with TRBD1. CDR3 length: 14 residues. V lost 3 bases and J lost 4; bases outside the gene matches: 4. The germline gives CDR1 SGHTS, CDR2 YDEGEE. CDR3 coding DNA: TGTGCCAGCAGCTCCGGACAGGGATCAGATACGCAGTATTTT. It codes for CASSSGQGSDTQYF.

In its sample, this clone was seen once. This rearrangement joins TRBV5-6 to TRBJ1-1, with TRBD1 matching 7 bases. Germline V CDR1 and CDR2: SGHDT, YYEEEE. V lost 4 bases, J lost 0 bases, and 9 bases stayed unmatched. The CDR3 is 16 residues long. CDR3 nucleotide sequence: TGTGCCAGCAGCGAACCAGCCGACAGGGTGAACACTGAAGCTTTCTTT. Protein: CASSEPADRVNTEAFF.

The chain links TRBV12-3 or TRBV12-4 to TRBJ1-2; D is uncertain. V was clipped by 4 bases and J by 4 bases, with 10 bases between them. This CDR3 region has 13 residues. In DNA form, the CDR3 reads TGTGCCAGCAGTTCGCCAGGCCTCTATGGCTACACCTTC. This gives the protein CASSSPGLYGYTF.

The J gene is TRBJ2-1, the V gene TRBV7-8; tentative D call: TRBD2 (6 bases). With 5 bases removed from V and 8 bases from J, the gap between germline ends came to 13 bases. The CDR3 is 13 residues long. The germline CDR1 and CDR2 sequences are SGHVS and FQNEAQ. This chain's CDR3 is CASSAGPVDEQFF. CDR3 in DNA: TGTGCCAGCAGCGCGGGACCTGTGGATGAGCAGTTCTTC. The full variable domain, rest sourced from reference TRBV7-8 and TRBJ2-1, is GAGVSQSPRYKVAKRGQDVALRCDPISGHVSLFWYQQALGQGPEFLTYFQNEAQLDKSGLPSDRFFAERPEGSVSTLKIQRTQQEDSAVYLCASSAGPVDEQFFGPGTRLTVL.

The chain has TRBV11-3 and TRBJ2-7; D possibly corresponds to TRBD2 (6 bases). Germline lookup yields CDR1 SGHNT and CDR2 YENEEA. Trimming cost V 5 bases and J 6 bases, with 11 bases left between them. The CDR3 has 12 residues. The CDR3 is CASSRQEGEQYF. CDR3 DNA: TGTGCCAGCAGCCGCCAGGAGGGCGAGCAGTACTTC.

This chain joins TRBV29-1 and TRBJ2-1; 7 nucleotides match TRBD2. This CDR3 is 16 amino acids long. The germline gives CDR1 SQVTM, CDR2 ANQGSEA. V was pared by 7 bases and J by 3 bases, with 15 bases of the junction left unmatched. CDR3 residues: CSGRPQTGTNYNEQFF. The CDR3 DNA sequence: TGCAGCGGTCGCCCTCAGACCGGGACTAACTACAATGAGCAGTTCTTC.

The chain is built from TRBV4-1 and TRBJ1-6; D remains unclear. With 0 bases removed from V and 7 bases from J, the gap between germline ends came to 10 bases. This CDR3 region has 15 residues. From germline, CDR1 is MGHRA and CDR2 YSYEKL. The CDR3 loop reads CASSQEPGRNSPLHF. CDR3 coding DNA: TGCGCCAGCAGCCAAGAGCCGGGGAGGAATTCACCCCTCCACTTT.

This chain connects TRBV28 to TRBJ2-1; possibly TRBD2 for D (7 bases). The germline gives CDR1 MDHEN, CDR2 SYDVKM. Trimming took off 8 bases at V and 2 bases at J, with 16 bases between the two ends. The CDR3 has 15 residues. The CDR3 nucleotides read TGTGCCAGCGACCGAGGGGGGGGAACCTACAATGAGCAGTTCTTC. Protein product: CASDRGGGTYNEQFF.

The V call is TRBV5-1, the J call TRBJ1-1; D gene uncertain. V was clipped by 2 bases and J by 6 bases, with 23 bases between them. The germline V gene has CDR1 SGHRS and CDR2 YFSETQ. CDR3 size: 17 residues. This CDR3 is CASSFNLGSYGIAEAFF. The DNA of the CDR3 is TGCGCCAGCAGCTTCAATTTGGGTAGCTATGGTATCGCTGAAGCTTTCTTT. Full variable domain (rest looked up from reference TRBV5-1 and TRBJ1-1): KAGVTQTPRYLIKTRGQQVTLSCSPISGHRSVSWYQQTPGQGLQFLFEYFSETQRNKGNFPGRFSGRQFSNSRSEMNVSTLELGDSALYLCASSFNLGSYGIAEAFFGQGTRLTVV.

Written as DNA, the CDR3 is TGTGCCAGCAGCTTGGGTGCAGGGCGGGAAAAACTGTTTTTT. It encodes CASSLGAGREKLFF. This sequence joins TRBV5-8 and TRBJ1-4; a weak D match, TRBD1 (5 bases). The germline V gene encodes CDR1 SGHTS and CDR2 YDEGEE. V was trimmed by 0 bases and J by 8 bases, leaving 11 bases between them. The CDR3 is 14 amino acids.

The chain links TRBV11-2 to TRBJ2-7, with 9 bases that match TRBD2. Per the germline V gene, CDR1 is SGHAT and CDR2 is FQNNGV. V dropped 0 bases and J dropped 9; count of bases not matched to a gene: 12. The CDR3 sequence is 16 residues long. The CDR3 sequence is CASSLEALAGIPVQYF. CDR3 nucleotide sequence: TGTGCCAGCAGCTTAGAGGCGCTAGCGGGAATCCCAGTGCAGTACTTC.

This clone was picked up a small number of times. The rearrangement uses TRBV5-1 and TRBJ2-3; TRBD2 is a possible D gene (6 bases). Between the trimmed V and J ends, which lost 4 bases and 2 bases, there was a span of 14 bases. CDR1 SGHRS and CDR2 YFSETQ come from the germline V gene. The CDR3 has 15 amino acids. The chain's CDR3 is CASSRRGIDTDTQYF. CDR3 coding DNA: TGCGCCAGCAGCCGGAGGGGTATAGACACAGATACGCAGTATTTT. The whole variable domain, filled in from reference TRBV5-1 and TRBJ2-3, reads KAGVTQTPRYLIKTRGQQVTLSCSPISGHRSVSWYQQTPGQGLQFLFEYFSETQRNKGNFPGRFSGRQFSNSRSEMNVSTLELGDSALYLCASSRRGIDTDTQYFGPGTRLTVL.

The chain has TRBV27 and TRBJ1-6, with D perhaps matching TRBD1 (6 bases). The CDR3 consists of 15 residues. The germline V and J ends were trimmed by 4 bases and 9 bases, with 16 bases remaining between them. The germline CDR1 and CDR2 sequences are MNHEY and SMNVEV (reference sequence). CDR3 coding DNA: TGTGCCAGCAGTTCCTACAGGGCCCGTGCTTCACCCCTCCACTTT. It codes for CASSSYRARASPLHF.

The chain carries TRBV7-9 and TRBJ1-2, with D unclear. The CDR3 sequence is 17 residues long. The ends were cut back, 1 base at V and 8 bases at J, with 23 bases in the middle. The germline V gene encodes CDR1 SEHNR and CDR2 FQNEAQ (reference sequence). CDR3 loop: CASSLEALPWPTGGYTF. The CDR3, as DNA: TGTGCCAGCAGCTTAGAGGCGTTACCTTGGCCGACCGGGGGCTACACCTTC.

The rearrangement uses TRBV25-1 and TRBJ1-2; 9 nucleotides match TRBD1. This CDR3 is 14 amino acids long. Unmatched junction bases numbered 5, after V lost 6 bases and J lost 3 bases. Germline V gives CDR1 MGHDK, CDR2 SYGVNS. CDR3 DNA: TGTGCCAGCAGACTAACAGGGGGCGACTATGGCTACACCTTC. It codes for CASRLTGGDYGYTF.

CDR3 loop: CASWDRDIDNTIYF. Written as DNA, the CDR3 is TGTGCCAGCTGGGACAGGGACATAGACAACACCATATATTTT. This chain joins TRBV6-5 and TRBJ1-3; the match to TRBD1 covers 9 bases. The CDR3 spans 14 residues. In germline, CDR1 is MNHEY, CDR2 SVGAGI. J lost 7 bases, V lost 8 bases, and 9 bases had no gene match.

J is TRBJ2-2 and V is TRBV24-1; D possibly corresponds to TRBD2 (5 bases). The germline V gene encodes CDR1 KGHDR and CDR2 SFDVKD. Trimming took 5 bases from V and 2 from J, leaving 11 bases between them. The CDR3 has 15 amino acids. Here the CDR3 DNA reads TGTGCCACCAGTGTTAGGGCGGGCAACACCGGGGAGCTGTTTTTT. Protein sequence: CATSVRAGNTGELFF.

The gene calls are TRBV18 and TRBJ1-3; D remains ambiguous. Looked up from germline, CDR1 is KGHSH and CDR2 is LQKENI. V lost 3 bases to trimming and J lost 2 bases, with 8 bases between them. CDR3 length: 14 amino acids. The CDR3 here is CASSPRSTGNTIYF. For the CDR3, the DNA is TGTGCCAGCTCACCGCGGTCAACTGGAAACACCATATATTTT.

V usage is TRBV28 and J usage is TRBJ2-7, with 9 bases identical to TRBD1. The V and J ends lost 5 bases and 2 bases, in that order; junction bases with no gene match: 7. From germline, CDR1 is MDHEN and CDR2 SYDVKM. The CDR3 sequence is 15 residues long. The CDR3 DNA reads TGTGCCAGCAGTACGGGGACAGGGAGCCCCTACGAGCAGTACTTC. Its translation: CASSTGTGSPYEQYF.